Below, 24 T cell receptor beta chains from the same sample are listed, as sequenced in a study of tumor-infiltrating lymphocytes in primary liver carcinoma. Making TCR beta cDNA involved around 500 ng total RNA and a constant-region primer. Each TCR beta library was derived from three nested multiplex PCR rounds that employed slightly modified ARM-PCR. With TRBV1-TRBV30 forward primers and a C-beta reverse primer, the first two PCR rounds were run for about 10 cycles each. TCRdb ran MiXCR on the multiplex PCR reads and lists one entry per CDR3 protein. The repertoire includes approximately 300,000 distinct CDR3 sequences, about 60% of them detected once, and around 9.5% sits in the top ten. RNA isolated from unsorted whole blood supplied the blood RNA, with germline DNA also extracted. The sample taken for sequencing was peripheral blood. The receptors stem from a man between 35 and 55 years old with primary liver carcinoma and hepatitis B virus infection.

A note on this clonotype: This may come from a read error, since a much larger clone is one base off. The chain links TRBV4-1 to TRBJ1-5; weak D call: TRBD1 (5 bases). The CDR3 spans 16 residues. V was shortened by 4 bases and J by 9 bases, with 22 bases between the two germline ends. CDR1 is MGHRA, CDR2 YSYEKL, per germline. CDR3 nucleotides: TGCGCCAGCAGCCCAGACACGGGACGGATTGCGAGGCCCCAGCATTTT. It encodes CASSPDTGRIARPQHF.

Remarks on this clonotype: A much more abundant neighbour one base away suggests this may be a read error. A read error is likely, as this CDR3 ends without the conserved phenylalanine or tryptophan. The rearrangement links TRBV6-6 to TRBJ2-7; D remains ambiguous. CDR3 length: 11 amino acids. V lost 3 bases, J lost 7 bases, and 7 bases lay in between. Germline CDR1 is MNHNY and CDR2 is SVGAGI (reference sequence). The CDR3 reads CASSYMGEQYL. The CDR3 DNA reads TGTGCCAGCAGTTATATGGGTGAGCAGTACTTA.

As concerns this clonotype: A much larger clone differs from this one at a single base, so this may be a read error. The chain is built from TRBV11-1 and TRBJ2-1; D is unresolved. CDR3 length: 16 amino acids. Looked up from germline, CDR1 is SGHAT and CDR2 is FQDESV (reference sequence). The CDR3 loop reads CASSLFGVSAYIEQFF. DNA for the CDR3: TGTGCCAGCAGCTTATTTGGTGTGTCAGCTTACATTGAGCAGTTCTTC.

As regards this clonotype: The junction departs from the called germline gene at one end, perhaps through a read error. The V gene is TRBV9, the J gene TRBJ2-1, with 10 bases that match TRBD2. The CDR3 totals 15 residues. The germline gives CDR1 SGDLS, CDR2 YYNGEE. CDR3 bases: TGTGCCAGCAGCGAAAGCGGGAGGGCCTTCAATGTGCAGTTCTTC. The encoded protein is CASSESGRAFNVQFF.

There are a few counts of this clonotype. The conserved final phenylalanine or tryptophan is absent from the CDR3, which likely points to a read error. CDR3 sequence: CASSQGVNTEAFS. CDR3 DNA: TGTGCCAGCAGTCAGGGGGTGAACACTGAAGCTTTCTCT. This chain connects TRBV6-1 to TRBJ1-1; TRBD1 matches at 7 bases. Germline assignment: CDR1 MNHNS and CDR2 SASEGT. After removal of 5 bases from V and 0 bases from J, the junction contained 0 bases not matched to a gene. The CDR3 is made up of 13 amino acids.

This chain links TRBV9 with TRBJ2-5; D might be TRBD1 (5 bases). With 4 bases removed from V and 4 bases from J, the gap between germline ends came to 17 bases. Germline lookup yields CDR1 SGDLS and CDR2 YYNGEE. The CDR3 covers 15 residues. The CDR3 here is CASSSISGFGETQYF. The CDR3 DNA sequence: TGTGCCAGCAGCAGTATCTCAGGGTTTGGAGAGACCCAGTACTTC.

This clonotype was counted between two and nine times. This chain's CDR3 is CASSFGQRNTIYF. CDR3 bases: TGTGCCAGCAGCTTCGGACAGAGAAACACCATATATTTT. The chain has TRBV14 and TRBJ1-3, with a weak D call TRBD1 (6 bases). The CDR3 loop spans 13 amino acids. The germline V gene has CDR1 SGHDN and CDR2 FVKESK. V was clipped by 5 bases and J by 5 bases, with 10 bases between them. Full variable domain (outside the CDR3, taken from reference TRBV14 and TRBJ1-3): EAGVTQFPSHSVIEKGQTVTLRCDPISGHDNLYWYRRVMGKEIKFLLHFVKESKQDESGMPNNRFLAERTGGTYSTLKVQPAELEDSGVYFCASSFGQRNTIYFGEGSWLTVV.

This clonotype was recorded at least ten times. This chain links TRBV6-1 with TRBJ2-6, with unresolved D. V lost 2 bases and J lost 4, with 9 bases in between. Germline V gene lookup returns CDR1 MNHNS and CDR2 SASEGT. The length of the CDR3 is 15 residues. The DNA of the CDR3 is TGTGCCAGCAGTGAATTGGGTTCCGGGGCCAACGTCCTGACTTTC. It is translated as CASSELGSGANVLTF.

Remarks on this clonotype: A much larger clone lies one base from this, so it may be a read error. This chain connects TRBV6-6 to TRBJ2-7; D gene unclear. The CDR3 has 15 amino acids. CDR1 is MNHNY, CDR2 SVGAGI, per germline (reference sequence). The V end lost 0 bases, the J end lost 5 bases, and 14 bases lay between the germline ends. The CDR3 here is CASSYSYSDPDEQYF. In DNA, the CDR3 is TGTGCCAGCAGTTACTCGTACAGTGACCCCGACGAGCAGTACTTC.

The genes are TRBV10-3 and TRBJ1-4; the D gene is possibly TRBD1 (5 bases). CDR1 ENHRY and CDR2 SYGVKD come from the germline V gene. The CDR3 is made up of 17 amino acids. Trimming pared 4 bases from V and 2 bases from J, leaving 17 bases between. As DNA, the CDR3 is TGTGCCATCAGTGTCTCAGGAGCAGGGTCGACTAATGAAAAACTGTTTTTT. This codes for CAISVSGAGSTNEKLFF.

The chain has TRBV6-2 or TRBV6-3 and TRBJ2-1; 8 positions match TRBD1. From germline, CDR1 is MNHEY and CDR2 SVGEGT. V shed 5 bases and J 5 bases; nucleotides not matched to a gene: 8. The CDR3 is made up of 15 amino acids. The CDR3 DNA follows: TGTGCCAGCAGTGACAGGGGACGGCAAAACAATGAGCAGTTCTTC. This translates into CASSDRGRQNNEQFF.

This clonotype was seen just once. Germline and junction disagree at one end, which may indicate a read error. The chain links TRBV7-9 to TRBJ2-5; D is unresolved. CDR1 is SEHNR and CDR2 is FQNEAQ in the germline V gene (reference sequence). The CDR3 covers 14 residues. CDR3 in DNA: TGTGCCAGCAGCAGCCGACGCAGCCAAGAGACCCAGCACTTC. This gives the protein CASSSRRSQETQHF. The whole variable domain, filled in from reference TRBV7-9 and TRBJ2-5, reads DTGVSQNPRHKITKRGQNVTFRCDPISEHNRLYWYRQTLGQGPEFLTYFQNEAQLEKSRLLSDRFSAERPKGSFSTLEIQRTEQGDSAMYLCASSSRRSQETQHFGPGTRLLVL.

In its sample, this clonotype was seen once. This may be a read error: a much more frequent sequence differs by one nucleotide. This chain uses TRBV10-3 with TRBJ2-1; TRBD2 matches at 12 bases. The CDR3 totals 15 residues. Germline assignment: CDR1 ENHRY and CDR2 SYGVKD. Here the CDR3 DNA reads TGTGCCATCAGTGGACTAGCGGGAGCGTACAATGGGCAGTTCTTC. Residues: CAISGLAGAYNGQFF.

Comments on this clonotype: It is likely a read error, because the conserved phenylalanine at the end of the CDR3 is missing. V is TRBV11-2 and J is TRBJ1-1; 10 bases match TRBD1. V lost 7 bases to trimming and J lost 5 bases; unmatched junction nucleotides: 10. Germline assignment: CDR1 SGHAT and CDR2 FQNNGV. The CDR3 is 15 residues long. CDR3 loop: CASNHGTGEGTEAFL. In DNA form, the CDR3 reads TGTGCCAGCAACCACGGGACAGGGGAGGGAACTGAAGCTTTCCTT.

Concerning this clonotype: Germline and junction disagree at one end, which may indicate a read error. The chain links TRBV11-1 to TRBJ2-4; a weak D match, TRBD2 (6 bases). Germline V gene lookup returns CDR1 SGHAT and CDR2 FQDESV (reference sequence). The length of the CDR3 is 17 residues. CDR3 amino acids: CASSFPGASATKTIQYF. CDR3 DNA sequence: TGTGCCAGCAGCTTTCCCGGGGCTAGCGCGACCAAAACCATTCAGTACTTC.

Notes on this clonotype: A much larger clone differs from this one at a single base, so this may be a read error. The chain recombines TRBV4-2 with TRBJ2-3, with TRBD2 matching over 8 bases. The CDR3 spans 16 residues. Germline lookup yields CDR1 LGHNA and CDR2 YNFKEQ. J lost 2 bases, V lost 6 bases, and 10 bases had no gene match. The CDR3 spells CASSLKAGADTDTQYF. DNA of the CDR3: TGTGCCAGCAGTCTAAAAGCGGGAGCCGACACAGATACGCAGTATTTT.

The chain has TRBV7-9 and TRBJ2-2; D call uncertain. This CDR3 contains 14 residues. Trimming stripped 3 bases from V and 7 bases from J, with 12 bases between. Germline-derived CDR1 and CDR2 are SEHNR and FQNEAQ (reference sequence). In DNA, the CDR3 is TGTGCCAGCAGCTTCTCCAAAGAGAACGGGGAGCTGTTTTTT. Translating it yields CASSFSKENGELFF.

The chain recombines TRBV7-9 with TRBJ2-3, with 12 bases identical to TRBD2. Germline loops: CDR1 SEHNR, CDR2 FQNEAQ (reference sequence). Trimming cost V 4 bases and J 2 bases; bases outside gene matches: 16. This CDR3 region has 20 residues. The CDR3 bases are TGTGCCAGCAGCTCCCGAACTCCGGGACTAGCGGGTCCTCCCACAGATACGCAGTATTTT. Translating gives CASSSRTPGLAGPPTDTQYF.

As to this clonotype: A much larger clone differs by one base, so this may be a read error. The V gene is TRBV6-1, the J gene TRBJ1-4; the D is unclear. CDR1 and CDR2 from the germline V gene are MNHNS and SASEGT. The CDR3 covers 13 residues. The V gene lost 4 bases and the J gene lost 9 bases, with 12 bases spanning the gap. The CDR3 loop reads CASSAGNFKKLFF. The CDR3 DNA reads TGTGCCAGCAGTGCAGGAAATTTCAAAAAACTGTTTTTT.

This clonotype came up a few times. The rearrangement links TRBV10-3 to TRBJ2-2; TRBD2 is a possible D gene (6 bases). Trimming removed 5 bases from V and 2 bases from J, with 18 bases in between. The CDR3 covers 17 residues. Germline lookup yields CDR1 ENHRY and CDR2 SYGVKD. The CDR3, as DNA: TGTGCCATCAGTTCGAGAATGACTAGTCCCAACACCGGGGAGCTGTTTTTT. This codes for CAISSRMTSPNTGELFF.

Note on this clonotype: This clone may be a read error of a much larger clone one base away. V is TRBV6-1 and J is TRBJ2-3, with 9 bases aligning to TRBD2. The CDR3 sequence is 14 residues long. CDR1 and CDR2 (germline): MNHNS, SASEGT. The CDR3 bases are TGTGCCAGCAGTGTAGCGGGAGTCACAGATAAGCAGTATTTT. This codes for CASSVAGVTDKQYF.

This rearrangement joins TRBV12-3 or TRBV12-4 to TRBJ2-2; D is perhaps TRBD1 or TRBD2 (6 bases each). V was clipped by 1 base and J by 10 bases, with 16 bases between them. The CDR3 runs 15 residues. Written as DNA, the CDR3 is TGTGCCAGCAGTTTAGTTCTGGGGGGCGGGGTGGAGCTGTTTTTT. As protein: CASSLVLGGGVELFF.

The gene calls are TRBV11-2 and TRBJ2-7, with 8 positions matching TRBD2. The CDR3 runs 15 residues. The ends lost 6 bases at V and 3 bases at J; junction bases unmatched: 10. Per germline, CDR1 SGHAT and CDR2 FQNNGV. The CDR3 sequence: CASSYAGTRLYEQYV. As DNA, the CDR3 is TGTGCCAGCAGTTACGCCGGGACTAGGCTCTACGAGCAGTACGTC.

This clonotype has more than one count but fewer than ten. The chain uses TRBV7-9 and TRBJ2-6, with TRBD1 identical over 7 bases. This CDR3 has 16 amino acids. V lost 3 bases, J lost 3 bases, and 5 bases stayed unmatched. Germline V lookup: CDR1 SEHNR, CDR2 FQNEAQ (reference sequence). The DNA of the CDR3 is TGTGCCAGCAGCTTCTTACAGGGGCTTGGGGCCAACGTCCTGACTTTC. Its translation: CASSFLQGLGANVLTF.